Presented here are 4 T cell receptor beta chains from one specimen sequenced in a study of shared clonotypes between healthy human individuals. Measured with immunoSEQ multiplex PCR; TCRdb has only the in-frame clones, and not every one. The repertoire holds 950,000 to 1,100,000 clones, with 75% as singletons. Sequencing was performed on memory CD4+ T cells sorted from blood. Stated subset: CD45RA-negative fraction. The receptors were sampled from a young man in good health.

This rearrangement joins TRBV18 to TRBJ1-6; D is undetermined. This CDR3 is built from 15 residues. Trimming cost V 2 bases and J 5 bases, with 10 bases left between them. Looked up from germline, CDR1 is KGHSH and CDR2 is LQKENI. The CDR3 DNA sequence: TGTGCCAGCTCACCAGGAGGGTTGAATAATTCACCCCTCCACTTT. It translates to CASSPGGLNNSPLHF. The whole variable domain, remainder taken from reference TRBV18 and TRBJ1-6, is NAGVMQNPRHLVRRRGQEARLRCSPMKGHSHVYWYRQLPEEGLKFMVYLQKENIIDESGMPKERFSAEFPKEGPSILRIQQVVRGDSAAYFCASSPGGLNNSPLHFGNGTRLTVT.

V gene TRBV14 combines with J gene TRBJ1-4; D possibly corresponds to TRBD1 (6 bases). There are 16 residues in the CDR3. Germline V CDR1 and CDR2: SGHDN, FVKESK. The ends were cut back, 4 bases at V and 5 bases at J, with 17 bases in the middle. The DNA for the CDR3 is TGTGCCAGCAGCCCCGGCAGGGGAACGGTAAATGAAAAACTGTTTTTT. Encoded protein: CASSPGRGTVNEKLFF.

The V call is TRBV5-4, the J call TRBJ2-1, with D possibly being TRBD2 (6 bases). From germline, CDR1 is SGHNT and CDR2 YYREEE (reference sequence). The V end lost 3 bases, the J end lost 2 bases, and 15 bases lay between the germline ends. The CDR3 is made up of 16 amino acids. CDR3 DNA sequence: TGTGCCAGCAGCTCCGCTAGCGAAGGGACCTACAATGAGCAGTTCTTC. Amino acid sequence: CASSSASEGTYNEQFF. Drawing the rest from reference TRBV5-4 and TRBJ2-1, the complete variable domain is ETGVTQSPTHLIKTRGQQVTLRCSSQSGHNTVSWYQQALGQGPQFIFQYYREEENGRGNFPPRFSGLQFPNYSSELNVNALELDDSALYLCASSSASEGTYNEQFFGPGTRLTVL.

The chain uses TRBV5-1 and TRBJ2-1, with unresolved D. Germline V gene lookup returns CDR1 SGHRS and CDR2 YFSETQ. This CDR3 comprises 15 residues. The ends were cut back, 0 bases at V and 8 bases at J, with 15 bases in the middle. CDR3 sequence: CASSLVGKSSDEQFF. The CDR3 coding sequence is TGCGCCAGCAGCTTGGTTGGGAAATCAAGCGATGAGCAGTTCTTC.